This entry concerns a single TCR beta chain. This entry belongs to a study of blood T cell repertoires in COVID-19. Across the study: Whether acute or convalescent, the COVID-19 samples came from the United States, Italy and Spain.

Sequencing was performed with immunoSEQ multiplex PCR; in TCRdb, only in-frame clones are kept and a portion is missing. The data hold around 200,000 clones, with about 87% observed a single time. The CDR3 is 11 residues long. In germline, CDR1 is MDHEN, CDR2 SYDVKM. Trimming took off 4 bases at V and 7 bases at J, with 5 bases between the two ends. The clonotype originates from a man aged 40-50 years with active or convalescent COVID-19. Material for sequencing was peripheral blood. This chain connects TRBV28 to TRBJ1-3; no reliable D call. The CDR3 sequence is CASSSPNTIYF. In DNA form, the CDR3 reads TGTGCCAGCAGTTCCCCGAACACCATATATTTT.